The clone carrying this T cell receptor (beta chain) showed up many times. Unique molecular identifiers were used to barcode this TCRbeta library. In TCRdb, the PCR reads were re-called with MiXCR into one record per CDR3 protein. The table records roughly 610,000 distinct CDR3 sequences, approximately 10% of them present only once. The data are from a study of T-cell reconstitution after alpha-beta-depleted transplantation in children. Germline trimming cut 5 bases from V and 3 bases from J; bases unmatched to any gene: 6. This CDR3 has 14 residues. The TCR was taken from a human donor who donated a stem cell graft to a child with acute myeloid leukemia. The chain carries TRBV12-3 or TRBV12-4 and TRBJ2-7; 8 bases line up with TRBD2. The sample was PBMCs from the stem cell graft donor, taken from the stem cell graft. CDR3 protein: CASSPIAGYYEQYF. The CDR3 nucleotides read TGTGCCAGCAGTCCCATAGCGGGGTACTACGAGCAGTACTTC.